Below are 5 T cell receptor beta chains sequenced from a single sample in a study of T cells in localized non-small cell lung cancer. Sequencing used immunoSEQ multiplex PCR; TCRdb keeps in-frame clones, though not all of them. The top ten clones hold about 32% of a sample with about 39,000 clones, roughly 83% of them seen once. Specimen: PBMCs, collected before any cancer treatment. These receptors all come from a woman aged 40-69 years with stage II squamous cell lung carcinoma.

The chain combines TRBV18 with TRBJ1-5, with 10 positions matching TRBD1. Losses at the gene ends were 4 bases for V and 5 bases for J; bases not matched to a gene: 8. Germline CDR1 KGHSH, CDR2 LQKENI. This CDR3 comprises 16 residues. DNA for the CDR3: TGTGCCAGCTCACTACGGGACAGGGGAACGGATCAGCCCCAGCATTTT. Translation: CASSLRDRGTDQPQHF.

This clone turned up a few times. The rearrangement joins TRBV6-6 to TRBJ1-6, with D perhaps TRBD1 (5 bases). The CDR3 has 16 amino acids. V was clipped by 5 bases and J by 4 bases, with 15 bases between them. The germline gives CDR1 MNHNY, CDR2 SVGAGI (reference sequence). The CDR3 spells CASSTDTPLYNSPLHF. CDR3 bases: TGTGCCAGCAGTACGGACACCCCCTTGTATAATTCACCCCTCCACTTT.

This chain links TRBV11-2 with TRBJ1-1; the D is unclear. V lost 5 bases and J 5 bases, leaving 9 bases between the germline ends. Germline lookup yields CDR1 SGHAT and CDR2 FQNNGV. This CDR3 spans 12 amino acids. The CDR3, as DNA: TGTGCCAGCAGCACAAGCGGAACTGAAGCTTTCTTT. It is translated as CASSTSGTEAFF.

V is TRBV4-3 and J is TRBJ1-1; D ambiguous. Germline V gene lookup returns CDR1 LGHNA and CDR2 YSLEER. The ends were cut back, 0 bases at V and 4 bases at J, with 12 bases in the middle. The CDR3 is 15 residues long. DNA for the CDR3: TGCGCCAGCAGCCAAGAGGGCTGGGCCCTCACTGAAGCTTTCTTT. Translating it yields CASSQEGWALTEAFF.

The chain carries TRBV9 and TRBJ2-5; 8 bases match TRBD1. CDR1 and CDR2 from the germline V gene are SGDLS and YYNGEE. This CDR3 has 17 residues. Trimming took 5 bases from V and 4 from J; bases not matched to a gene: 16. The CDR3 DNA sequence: TGTGCCAGCAGTCTATCAGGGGGCATTACGAGTCGAGAGACCCAGTACTTC. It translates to CASSLSGGITSRETQYF.